Sequencing of this T cell receptor (beta chain) was carried out in a study of T cell responses to AZD1222 COVID-19 vaccine. Only in-frame clones appear in the TCRdb table, and some are missing; sequencing was by immunoSEQ multiplex PCR. The data contain about 130,000 clones, about 91% of them singletons. Of note for this clone: The target antigen is unknown.

Findings of the study overall: Unmutated regions of variants are reportedly targeted by nearly half of spike-specific TCRs.

Germline V gives CDR1 SGHRS, CDR2 YFSETQ. The CDR3 runs 14 residues. The V and J ends lost 2 bases and 0 bases respectively, with 7 bases between them. V and J are TRBV5-1 and TRBJ2-3, with D uncertain. This sequence originates from an adult in good health. Source: peripheral blood, taken on day 0 of AZD1222 vaccination. The DNA of the CDR3 is TGCGCCAGCAGCTTTAGCCGTAGCACAGATACGCAGTATTTT. Translated: CASSFSRSTDTQYF.